These T cell receptor beta chains were read from a single sample in a study of Ad26.COV2.S vaccination and SARS-CoV-2 variants. TCRdb keeps only in-frame clones here, not all; method: immunoSEQ multiplex PCR. This repertoire shows fewer than 150,000 clones, around 86% found once; its top ten account for 4.5% to 6%. Sequenced material: peripheral blood, taken after recovery from COVID-19. The receptors stem from a human donor who had recovered from COVID-19. Each CDR3 is given with its conserved first and last residue. The D gene is left open where the match is weak. Clone sizes are given selectively: once, few, many, or a class where the clone is expanded.

size	V	J	D	CDR3	DNA
NA	TRBV7-2	TRBJ2-1	NA	CASSLGLRDGGYNEQFF	TGTGCCAGCAGCTTAGGATTGAGGGACGGAGGTTACAATGAGCAGTTCTTC
NA	TRBV28	TRBJ1-1	NA	CASSARQGLRQNTEAFF	TGTGCCAGCAGTGCCCGACAAGGATTAAGGCAGAACACTGAAGCTTTCTTT
NA	TRBV28	TRBJ1-2	NA	CASGYGQGGYTF	TGTGCCAGCGGGTACGGGCAAGGCGGCTACACCTTC
NA	TRBV27	TRBJ1-3	NA	CASSPSSLSRTIYF	TGTGCCAGCAGCCCGAGTTCTCTCAGTCGGACCATATATTTT
NA	TRBV9	TRBJ2-3	TRBD2	CASSEVGGGFTDTQYF	TGTGCCAGCAGCGAGGTGGGGGGAGGGTTCACAGATACGCAGTATTTT
NA	TRBV29-1	TRBJ1-4	NA	CSVDVSSRSGEKLFF	TGCAGCGTTGACGTTAGTAGCAGGTCAGGGGAAAAACTGTTTTTT
NA	TRBV2	TRBJ1-6	NA	CASSEGGGSNSPLHF	TGTGCCAGCAGTGAAGGGGGGGGATCTAATTCACCCCTCCACTTT
NA	TRBV27	TRBJ2-1	TRBD2	CASSLAGSYNEQFF	TGTGCCAGCAGCCTAGCGGGGAGCTACAATGAGCAGTTCTTC
NA	TRBV6-2/TRBV6-3	TRBJ1-2	TRBD1	CASSSGQGYGYTF	TGTGCCAGCAGCTCGGGACAGGGCTATGGCTACACCTTC
NA	TRBV9	TRBJ1-6	NA	CASSVGEVYNSPLHF	TGTGCCAGCAGCGTAGGCGAGGTCTATAATTCACCCCTCCACTTT
NA	TRBV27	TRBJ2-7	TRBD1	CASIEPGQERRGSSYEQYF	TGTGCCAGCATCGAACCGGGACAGGAAAGGAGAGGGAGCTCCTACGAGCAGTACTTC
NA	TRBV7-9	TRBJ1-1	NA	CASSHQVNTEAFF	TGTGCCAGCAGCCACCAGGTGAACACTGAAGCTTTCTTT
NA	TRBV6-5	TRBJ1-1	NA	CASSYDSPTEAFF	TGTGCCAGCAGTTACGACAGCCCCACTGAAGCTTTCTTT
NA	TRBV5-4	TRBJ2-1	NA	CASSFPGRTGDEQFF	TGTGCCAGCAGCTTCCCGGGCCGAACGGGGGATGAGCAGTTCTTC
NA	TRBV6-6	TRBJ2-7	TRBD1	CASSFAGTAGSYEQYF	TGTGCCAGCAGCTTCGCCGGGACAGCAGGATCCTACGAGCAGTACTTC
NA	TRBV7-2	TRBJ2-2	TRBD1	CASSLGLPGQGGTGELFF	TGTGCCAGCAGCTTAGGGCTACCGGGACAGGGAGGCACCGGGGAGCTGTTTTTT
NA	TRBV5-1	TRBJ2-7	NA	CASSQEQGKRPYEQYF	TGCGCCAGCAGCCAAGAACAGGGTAAAAGGCCTTACGAGCAGTACTTC
NA	TRBV18	TRBJ1-1	NA	CASSPDRRTEAFF	TGTGCCAGCTCACCGGATAGACGCACTGAAGCTTTCTTT
NA	TRBV10-3	TRBJ1-5	NA	CAIAQIDSNQPQHF	TGTGCCATCGCACAGATAGATAGCAATCAGCCCCAGCATTTT
NA	TRBV2	TRBJ2-1	NA	CASSNLYNEQFF	TGTGCCAGCAGTAACCTTTACAATGAGCAGTTCTTC
few	TRBV7-7	TRBJ1-5	NA	CASSLASPGPYSNQPQHF	TGTGCTAGCAGCTTAGCTTCGCCAGGGCCTTATAGCAATCAGCCCCAGCATTTT
NA	TRBV14	TRBJ2-3	TRBD1	CASGLLTGGLDTQYF	TGTGCCAGCGGCCTACTGACAGGGGGCTTGGATACGCAGTATTTT
NA	TRBV4-3	TRBJ1-5	TRBD1	CASSQDWTGRQPQHF	TGCGCCAGCAGCCAAGATTGGACAGGGCGGCAGCCCCAGCATTTT
NA	TRBV4-2	TRBJ2-4	TRBD2	CASSPTGTSGPYNF	TGTGCCAGCAGCCCGACCGGGACTAGCGGGCCTTATAACTTC
NA	TRBV4-1	TRBJ2-7	TRBD1	CASSQLGTGAYEQYF	TGCGCCAGCAGCCAACTCGGGACAGGGGCCTACGAGCAGTACTTC
NA	TRBV14	TRBJ2-2	NA	CASSPQGITGELFF	TGTGCCAGCAGCCCGCAGGGAATCACCGGGGAGCTGTTTTTT
NA	TRBV11-2	TRBJ2-3	NA	CASSLGGRENTDTQYF	TGTGCCAGCAGCTTAGGTGGCAGGGAGAACACAGATACGCAGTATTTT
once	TRBV27	TRBJ1-2	TRBD1	CASSQQQAATGALGGYTF	TGTGCCAGCAGTCAACAACAAGCGGCGACAGGGGCACTAGGGGGCTACACCTTC
NA	TRBV29-1	TRBJ2-4	TRBD2	CSVYNSGGGNIQYF	TGCAGCGTTTACAACAGCGGGGGGGGAAACATTCAGTACTTC
NA	TRBV6-5	TRBJ1-4	NA	CASSYGRGEKLFF	TGTGCCAGCAGTTACGGCAGGGGAGAAAAACTGTTTTTT
NA	TRBV7-6	TRBJ2-5	NA	CASSLADSLRETQYF	TGTGCCAGCAGCTTAGCCGACTCTCTCAGAGAGACCCAGTACTTC
NA	TRBV27	TRBJ2-7	TRBD1	CASYKSRDRAYEQYF	TGTGCCAGCTACAAGTCCCGGGACAGGGCCTACGAGCAGTACTTC
NA	TRBV10-3	TRBJ2-3	NA	CAIGGATQYF	TGTGCCATCGGCGGGGCTACGCAGTATTTT
NA	TRBV7-2	TRBJ1-6	NA	CASSAGAQNSPLHF	TGTGCCAGCAGTGCGGGGGCGCAGAATTCACCCCTCCACTTT
NA	TRBV6-1	TRBJ2-6	NA	CASSEQGGANVLTF	TGTGCCAGCAGTGAACAGGGTGGGGCCAACGTCCTGACTTTC
NA	TRBV6-5	TRBJ1-4	NA	CASSYSGEKLFF	TGTGCCAGCAGTTACTCTGGTGAAAAACTGTTTTTT
NA	TRBV6-5	TRBJ2-3	TRBD1	CASSYSWTGYTDTQYF	TGTGCCAGCAGTTACTCCTGGACAGGGTACACAGATACGCAGTATTTT
NA	TRBV18	TRBJ2-6	NA	CASSEDNSGANVLTF	TGTGCCAGCTCAGAAGACAACTCTGGGGCCAACGTCCTGACTTTC
NA	TRBV10-2	TRBJ2-7	TRBD2	CASSEKVAGEEQYF	TGCGCCAGCAGTGAGAAGGTAGCGGGGGAGGAGCAGTACTTC
NA	TRBV19	TRBJ1-1	TRBD1	CASSVGQGAPTEAFF	TGTGCCAGTAGTGTCGGACAGGGGGCGCCCACTGAAGCTTTCTTT
once	TRBV4-1	TRBJ1-2	TRBD1	CASSRRTGTDYGYTF	TGCGCCAGCAGCCGCCGAACCGGGACAGACTATGGCTACACCTTC
NA	TRBV19	TRBJ2-1	NA	CASSIGGDHEQFF	TGTGCCAGTAGTATAGGGGGTGACCATGAGCAGTTCTTC
NA	TRBV5-1	TRBJ2-7	NA	CASSYEGGVSYEQYF	TGCGCCAGCAGCTATGAGGGGGGGGTCTCCTACGAGCAGTACTTC
NA	TRBV28	TRBJ1-4	NA	CASSSELNEKLFF	TGTGCCAGCAGCTCAGAACTTAATGAAAAACTGTTTTTT
NA	TRBV7-2	TRBJ2-7	NA	CASSPGSTTYEQYF	TGTGCCAGCAGCCCCGGGTCTACAACCTACGAGCAGTACTTC
NA	TRBV6-5	TRBJ2-1	NA	CASNPAPSNEQFF	TGTGCCAGCAACCCAGCCCCGTCCAATGAGCAGTTCTTC
NA	TRBV10-3	TRBJ1-6	NA	CATGANSPLHF	TGTGCCACGGGAGCCAATTCACCCCTCCACTTT
few	TRBV6-4	TRBJ1-2	TRBD1	CASSENRGVGGYTF	TGTGCCAGCAGTGAGAACAGGGGAGTAGGGGGCTACACCTTC
NA	TRBV6-2/TRBV6-3	TRBJ2-3	TRBD2	CASSFTVASGLSDTQYF	TGTGCCAGCAGTTTTACGGTGGCTAGCGGGTTGTCAGATACGCAGTATTTT
NA	TRBV11-2	TRBJ1-2	TRBD1	CASSSSGQGGGYTF	TGTGCCAGCAGCTCGTCGGGACAGGGGGGTGGCTACACCTTC
NA	TRBV4-3	TRBJ2-3	TRBD2	CASSQDPVGTSGGTDTQYF	TGCGCCAGCAGCCAAGATCCGGTCGGGACTAGCGGGGGCACAGATACGCAGTATTTT
NA	TRBV6-5	TRBJ2-3	NA	CASSYQSRDTQYF	TGTGCCAGCAGTTACCAGTCGAGAGATACGCAGTATTTT
NA	TRBV19	TRBJ1-5	TRBD1	CASSTGTGVSDQPQHF	TGTGCCAGTAGTACTGGGACAGGGGTTTCCGATCAGCCCCAGCATTTT
NA	TRBV14	TRBJ2-3	TRBD2	CASTSHRTSGTDTQYF	TGTGCCAGCACCTCTCACAGGACTAGCGGCACAGATACGCAGTATTTT
NA	TRBV19	TRBJ2-1	TRBD2	CASRIAGSSYNEQFF	TGTGCCAGTAGGATAGCGGGGAGCTCCTACAATGAGCAGTTCTTC
NA	TRBV11-2	TRBJ2-3	NA	CASSHAGDTQYF	TGTGCCAGCAGCCATGCGGGGGATACGCAGTATTTT
NA	TRBV7-8	TRBJ1-2	NA	CASSFGREGSGYTF	TGTGCCAGCAGCTTTGGCCGAGAAGGGTCGGGCTACACCTTC